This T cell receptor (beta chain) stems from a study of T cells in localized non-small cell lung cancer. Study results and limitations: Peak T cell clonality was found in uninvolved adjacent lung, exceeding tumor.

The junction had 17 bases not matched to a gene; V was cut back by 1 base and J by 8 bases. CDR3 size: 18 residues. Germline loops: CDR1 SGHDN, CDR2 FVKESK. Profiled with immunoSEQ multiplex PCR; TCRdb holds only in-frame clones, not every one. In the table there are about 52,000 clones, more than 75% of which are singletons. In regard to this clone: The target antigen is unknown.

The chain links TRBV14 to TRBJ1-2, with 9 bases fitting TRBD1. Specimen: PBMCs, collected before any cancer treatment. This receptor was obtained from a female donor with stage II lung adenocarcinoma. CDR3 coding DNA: TGTGCCAGCAGCCAAGTGAGAATGGGACAGGGACGTTTGGGAGGCTACACCTTC. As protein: CASSQVRMGQGRLGGYTF.